The sequence of this T cell receptor (beta chain) was determined in a study of T cell changes during pregnancy in multiple sclerosis. TCRdb's copy holds only in-frame clones and misses some; the assay was immunoSEQ multiplex PCR. The sample holds fewer than 40,000 clones; about 88% are singletons and the top ten take roughly 0.45%. The receptor was derived from a female donor in good health, enrolled as a control in a pregnancy study. The sequences come from CD4+ T cells from peripheral blood mononuclear cells, collected in the second trimester of pregnancy.

CDR3 in DNA: TGTGCCAGCAGGGGCCCGGGGGTGGGCGGGGTCCAAGAGACCCAGTACTTC. It specifies CASRGPGVGGVQETQYF. The chain is built from TRBV5-4 and TRBJ2-5; D is perhaps TRBD2 (6 bases). The length of the CDR3 is 17 residues. V was shortened by 5 bases and J by 1 base, with 21 bases between the two germline ends. Germline V CDR1 and CDR2: SGHNT, YYREEE (reference sequence).